The clone carrying this T cell receptor beta chain occurred once. Profiled with immunoSEQ multiplex PCR; TCRdb holds only in-frame clones, not every one. Here the sample spans about 73,000 clones, 93% being singletons. The data were obtained in a study of technical replicates of blood from several donors. Germline-derived CDR1 and CDR2 are SGHAT and FQNNGV. The length of the CDR3 is 13 residues. With V trimmed by 5 bases and J by 1 base, 1 base remained unmatched. Specimen: T cells isolated from PBMCs. The clonotype comes from a human donor in good health. The V and J genes are TRBV11-2 and TRBJ1-1, with TRBD1 matching 7 bases. The CDR3 spells CASSRDRNTEAFF. DNA of the CDR3: TGTGCCAGCAGCCGGGACAGGAACACTGAAGCTTTCTTT.